These 8 T cell receptor beta chains were all obtained from the same sample, sequenced in a study of blood T cell repertoires in COVID-19. Measured with immunoSEQ multiplex PCR; TCRdb has only the in-frame clones, and not every one. The data contain more than 300,000 clones, about 90% of them singletons. The sample comprised peripheral blood. These TCRs come from a woman in her thirties or forties with COVID-19, enrolled during active disease.

The J gene is TRBJ2-1, the V gene TRBV5-6, with D possibly matching TRBD1 (5 bases). The CDR3 covers 15 residues. Germline CDR1 and CDR2: SGHDT and YYEEEE. The germline V and J ends were trimmed by 1 base and 7 bases, with 15 bases remaining between them. CDR3 protein: CASSLTVLKGNEQFF. The DNA for the CDR3 is TGTGCCAGCAGCTTGACCGTTCTGAAGGGGAATGAGCAGTTCTTC.

The chain employs TRBV25-1 and TRBJ2-2; 7 bases agree with TRBD1. CDR1 is MGHDK and CDR2 is SYGVNS in the germline V gene. The CDR3 has 14 amino acids. V was pared by 8 bases and J by 7 bases, with 10 bases of the junction left unmatched. CDR3 sequence (DNA): TGTGCCAGCCATACAGGGGATGGGGGCGGGGAGCTGTTTTTT. Protein sequence: CASHTGDGGGELFF.

This clone occurred once. The chain links TRBV5-1 to TRBJ2-5; TRBD2 matches 7 bases. Germline V gene data show CDR1 as SGHRS and CDR2 as YFSETQ. This CDR3 spans 14 amino acids. Trimming cost V 3 bases and J 1 base; bases outside gene matches: 3. Written as DNA, the CDR3 is TGCGCCAGCAGCTCCCCTAGCGGCCAAGAGACCCAGTACTTC. Translating it yields CASSSPSGQETQYF.

This clone appeared a few times. The chain carries TRBV7-6 and TRBJ2-2, with 13 bases that match TRBD2. Germline assignment: CDR1 SGHVS and CDR2 FNYEAQ. The trim removed 6 bases at V and 7 bases at J, leaving 8 bases unmatched. The CDR3 is made up of 16 amino acids. CDR3 sequence: CASSFGLAGEIGELFF. As DNA, the CDR3 is TGTGCCAGCAGTTTCGGACTAGCGGGAGAGATCGGGGAGCTGTTTTTT. Complete variable domain (other parts from reference TRBV7-6 and TRBJ2-2): GAGVSQSPRYKVTKRGQDVALRCDPISGHVSLYWYRQALGQGPEFLTYFNYEAQQDKSGLPNDRFSAERPEGSISTLTIQRTEQRDSAMYRCASSFGLAGEIGELFFGEGSRLTVL.

The DNA of the CDR3 is TGTGCCAGCAGCCAAGGGAGGGGAGAACAGCCCCAGCATTTT. It codes for CASSQGRGEQPQHF. This chain uses TRBV4-2 with TRBJ1-5; tentatively, D is TRBD1 (5 bases). The CDR3 runs to 14 residues. Germline-derived CDR1 and CDR2 are LGHNA and YNFKEQ. V shed 1 base and J shed 7 bases, with 11 bases lying between them.

This clone occurred a few times. The V gene is TRBV19, the J gene TRBJ2-2; D is ambiguous. The CDR3 consists of 16 residues. V lost 2 bases and J lost 4, with 14 bases in between. The germline V gene encodes CDR1 LNHDA and CDR2 SQIVND (reference sequence). The CDR3 loop reads CASSIWSASGTGELFF. In DNA form, the CDR3 reads TGTGCCAGTAGTATATGGTCGGCCTCGGGCACCGGGGAGCTGTTTTTT.

CDR3 residues: CASSLIASRQGRFGWAFF. CDR3 DNA: TGTGCCAGCAGCTTAATAGCTTCGCGACAGGGCAGGTTCGGGTGGGCTTTCTTT. This chain links TRBV7-9 with TRBJ1-1; 7 nucleotides agree with TRBD1. The trim removed 2 bases at V and 11 bases at J, leaving 23 bases unmatched. Germline loops: CDR1 SEHNR, CDR2 FQNEAQ (reference sequence). CDR3 length: 18 amino acids.

The gene calls are TRBV5-6 and TRBJ2-7, with 7 bases fitting TRBD1. Trimming removed 4 bases from V and 5 bases from J; junction bases left unmatched: 18. The CDR3 extends over 17 amino acids. In germline, CDR1 is SGHDT, CDR2 YYEEEE. This CDR3 reads CASSTTGIGLPTNEQYF. The CDR3 coding sequence is TGTGCCAGCAGCACGACAGGGATTGGGCTACCTACAAACGAGCAGTACTTC.